This is a list of T cell receptor beta chains from one sample in a study of blood T cell repertoires in COVID-19. Assay: immunoSEQ multiplex PCR; the TCRdb copy retains only in-frame clones and omits some. The table shows 300,000 to 350,000 clones, with roughly 88% occurring only once. Sequencing input: peripheral blood. The source is a woman aged 25 to 39 with COVID-19, enrolled during active disease. CDR3s include the opening cysteine and the closing phenylalanine or tryptophan. A D gene is named only where the DNA matches it firmly. Expanded clones get a size class; other rows say once, few or many, or leave the size out.

15	NA	TRBV27	TRBJ1-1	once	TGTGCCAGCAGTCCCGGAGCGGCCGCTACCCGTGAAGCTTTCTTT	CASSPGAAATREAFF
14	TRBD1	TRBV11-3	TRBJ2-1	NA	TGTGCCAGCAGCGGACAGGGGTCCTACAATGAGCAGTTCTTC	CASSGQGSYNEQFF
14	NA	TRBV9	TRBJ2-2	NA	TGTGCCAGCAGTAAAAGCCCCAAGACCGGGGAGCTGTTTTTT	CASSKSPKTGELFF
15	NA	TRBV9	TRBJ1-3	NA	TGTGCCAGTGGGGAGGGCAGCCACTCTGGAAACACCATATATTTT	CASGEGSHSGNTIYF
17	TRBD1	TRBV7-9	TRBJ1-4	few	TGTGCCAGCAGCAACAGACAGGGTTTAGCAACTAATGAAAAACTGTTTTTT	CASSNRQGLATNEKLFF
15	TRBD2	TRBV19	TRBJ2-1	once	TGTGCCAGTAGCGATAGCGGGGGGGCTTTCAATGAGCAGTTCTTC	CASSDSGGAFNEQFF
17	NA	TRBV4-3	TRBJ1-1	NA	TGCGCCAGCAGCCAAGCTCATAGGAGGGAAGCGGGCACTGAAGCTTTCTTT	CASSQAHRREAGTEAFF
16	NA	TRBV5-5	TRBJ2-1	NA	TGTGCCAGCAGCGGGACAGGGACTAGCGCCTACAATGAGCAGTTCTTC	CASSGTGTSAYNEQFF
15	NA	TRBV7-2	TRBJ1-6	once	TGTGCCAGCAGCTTAGTCATCGGGGAGAATTCACCCCTCCACTTT	CASSLVIGENSPLHF
14	NA	TRBV6-1	TRBJ1-5	NA	TGTGCCAGCAGTGAATCGTATAGCAATCAGCCCCAGCATTTT	CASSESYSNQPQHF
15	NA	TRBV6-5	TRBJ1-4	NA	TGTGCCAGCAGTTACTCGGGGGCGACCAATGAAAAACTGTTTTTT	CASSYSGATNEKLFF
15	TRBD1	TRBV4-1	TRBJ2-1	NA	TGCGCCAGCAGCCCGGGACAGGGACCGGGCAATGAGCAGTTCTTC	CASSPGQGPGNEQFF
14	NA	TRBV25-1	TRBJ2-1	NA	TGTGCCAGCAGTCGTGGAGGGGCCTACAATGAGCAGTTCTTC	CASSRGGAYNEQFF
13	NA	TRBV9	TRBJ2-2	NA	TGTGCCAGCAGCGTCTTAGCTTCCGGGGAGCTGTTTTTT	CASSVLASGELFF
15	TRBD1	TRBV11-3	TRBJ2-7	NA	TGTGCCAGCAGCGCGGACAGGGCCCCTCTGGGCGAGCAGTACTTC	CASSADRAPLGEQYF
16	TRBD1	TRBV14	TRBJ1-1	few	TGTGCCAGCAGCCAATGGGGACAGGGGATGAACACTGAAGCTTTCTTT	CASSQWGQGMNTEAFF
14	TRBD1	TRBV7-9	TRBJ1-5	NA	TGTGCCAGCAGCACAGGGGGTCGCAATCAGCCCCAGCATTTT	CASSTGGRNQPQHF
15	TRBD1	TRBV4-2	TRBJ1-5	NA	TGTGCCAGCAGCCAAGATTTAGGGACAGGGTCAGCCCAGCATTTT	CASSQDLGTGSAQHF
13	NA	TRBV12-3/TRBV12-4	TRBJ2-7	NA	TGTGCCAGCAGCTACAGGTTACCCTACGAGCAGTACTTC	CASSYRLPYEQYF
19	TRBD1	TRBV4-3	TRBJ1-3	NA	TGCGCCAGCAGCCAAGTCGGCAGGGGGCCGGAGAGCTCTGGAAACACCATATATTTT	CASSQVGRGPESSGNTIYF
15	NA	TRBV5-6	TRBJ2-1	NA	TGTGCCAGCAGCTTGATGTCTACCAGGGGGGATGAGCAGTTCTTC	CASSLMSTRGDEQFF
16	TRBD2	TRBV2	TRBJ2-1	NA	TGTGCCAGCAGTGCCGGACTAGCGGGGGGGCTATTTGAGCAGTTCTTC	CASSAGLAGGLFEQFF
15	TRBD2	TRBV11-2	TRBJ2-3	NA	TGTGCCAGCAGACGAGCGGGGGGGCCGAGGGATACGCAGTATTTT	CASRRAGGPRDTQYF
17	TRBD2	TRBV5-1	TRBJ2-3	NA	TGCGCCAGCAGCCTTACCGAGGGAGGGGAGGTTGCAGATACGCAGTATTTT	CASSLTEGGEVADTQYF
14	NA	TRBV27	TRBJ1-6	NA	TGTGCCAGCAGTTCGGGCCCGAGCGGTTCACCCCTCCACTTT	CASSSGPSGSPLHF